This T cell receptor beta chain was recovered during a study of cytomegalovirus exposure and HLA in healthy donors. Study-wide context: The approximately 120 million unique TCR beta sequences, from about 179 million T cells, were found by an earlier analysis. Study-wide points: As a later analysis revealed, the rate of TCR association differed by HLA locus, with DRB1 most and HLA-C fewest.

The CDR3 contains 12 residues. The germline V gene encodes CDR1 SGHAT and CDR2 FQDESV (reference sequence). V lost 2 bases to trimming and J lost 8 bases, with 9 bases between them. Notes on this clone: Its specificity is unknown.

It was with 60 Vbeta and 13 Jbeta primers that the PCR ran. Authors' data handling: Per a later analysis, the number of unique TCR beta chains was roughly 83 million, of which about 10 million were shared. Generated by immunoSEQ multiplex PCR, the TCRdb table keeps only in-frame clones and is missing some. Clone size and the V and J calls come from that table; the DNA yielded D and trimming. The profile covers roughly 170,000 clones, with about four fifths appearing a single time and 4.8% taken by the ten largest. The sample comprised PBMCs. This sequence joins TRBV11-1 and TRBJ1-1; a weak D match, TRBD1 (5 bases). The receptor's source is a girl between 5 and 17 years old in good health and CMV-seropositive. CDR3 region: CASSLLRAEAFF. CDR3 DNA sequence: TGTGCCAGCAGCTTACTCAGGGCGGAAGCTTTCTTT.